The TCR beta chain described here comes from a study of blood T cell repertoires in COVID-19. At the level of the study: T cells, B-cell-depleted T cells, or PBMCs provided the cDNA or gDNA that served as material.

Produced via immunoSEQ multiplex PCR; TCRdb's table is partial and in-frame only. The table lists 150,000 to 200,000 clones, 86% of them singletons, with more than 6.5% in the top ten. There are 15 residues in the CDR3. Germline V gene data show CDR1 as SGHTA and CDR2 as FQGNSA. Trimming pared 1 base from V and 4 bases from J, leaving 11 bases between. V and J are TRBV7-2 and TRBJ1-3; tentatively, D is TRBD1 (5 bases). The sequenced sample was peripheral blood. The source of this sequence is a woman older than 75 in a cohort sampled during active or convalescent COVID-19. For the CDR3, the DNA is TGTGCCAGCAGCTTAGACAGGTTGAGAGGAAACACCATATATTTT. Amino acids: CASSLDRLRGNTIYF. Complete variable domain (other parts from reference TRBV7-2 and TRBJ1-3): GAGVSQSPSNKVTEKGKDVELRCDPISGHTALYWYRQSLGQGLEFLIYFQGNSAPDKSGLPSDRFSAERTGGSVSTLTIQRTQQEDSAVYLCASSLDRLRGNTIYFGEGSWLTVV.